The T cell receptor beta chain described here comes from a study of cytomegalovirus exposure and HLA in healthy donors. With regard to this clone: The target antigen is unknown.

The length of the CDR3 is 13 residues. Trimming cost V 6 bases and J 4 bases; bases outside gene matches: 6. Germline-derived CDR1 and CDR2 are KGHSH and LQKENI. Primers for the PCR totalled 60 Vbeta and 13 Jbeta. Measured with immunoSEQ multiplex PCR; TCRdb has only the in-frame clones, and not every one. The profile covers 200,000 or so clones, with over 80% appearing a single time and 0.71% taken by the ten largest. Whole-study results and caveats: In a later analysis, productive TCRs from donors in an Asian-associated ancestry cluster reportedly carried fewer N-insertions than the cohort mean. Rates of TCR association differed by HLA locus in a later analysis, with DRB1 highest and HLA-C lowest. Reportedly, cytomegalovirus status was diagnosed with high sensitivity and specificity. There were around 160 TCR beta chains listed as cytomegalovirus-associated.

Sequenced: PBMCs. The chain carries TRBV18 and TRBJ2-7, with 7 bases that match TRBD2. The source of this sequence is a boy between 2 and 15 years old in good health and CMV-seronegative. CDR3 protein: CASSGASGYEQYF. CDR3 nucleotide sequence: TGTGCCAGCTCCGGGGCTAGCGGTTACGAGCAGTACTTC.